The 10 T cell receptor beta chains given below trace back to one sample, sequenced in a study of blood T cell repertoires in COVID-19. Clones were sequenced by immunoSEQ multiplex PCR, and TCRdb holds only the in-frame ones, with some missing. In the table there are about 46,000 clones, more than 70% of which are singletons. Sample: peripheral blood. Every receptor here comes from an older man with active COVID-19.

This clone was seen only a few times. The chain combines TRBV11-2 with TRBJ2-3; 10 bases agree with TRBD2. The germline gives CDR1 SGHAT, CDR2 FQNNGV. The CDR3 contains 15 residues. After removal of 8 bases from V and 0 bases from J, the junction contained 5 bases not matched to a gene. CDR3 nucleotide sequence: TGTGCCAGCCTCTCTAGCGGGAGTAGCACAGATACGCAGTATTTT. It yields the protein CASLSSGSSTDTQYF.

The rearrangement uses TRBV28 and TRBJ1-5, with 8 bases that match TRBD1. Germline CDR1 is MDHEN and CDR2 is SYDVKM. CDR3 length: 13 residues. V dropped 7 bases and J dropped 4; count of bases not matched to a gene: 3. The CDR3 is CASTRGLNQPQHF. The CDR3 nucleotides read TGTGCCAGCACCAGGGGGCTGAATCAGCCCCAGCATTTT.

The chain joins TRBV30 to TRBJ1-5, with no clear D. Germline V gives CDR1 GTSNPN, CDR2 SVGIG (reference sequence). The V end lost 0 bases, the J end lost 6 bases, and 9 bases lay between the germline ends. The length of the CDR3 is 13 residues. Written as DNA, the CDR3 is TGTGCCTGGAGTGTAAGCCGGGGTCAGCCCCAGCATTTT. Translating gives CAWSVSRGQPQHF.

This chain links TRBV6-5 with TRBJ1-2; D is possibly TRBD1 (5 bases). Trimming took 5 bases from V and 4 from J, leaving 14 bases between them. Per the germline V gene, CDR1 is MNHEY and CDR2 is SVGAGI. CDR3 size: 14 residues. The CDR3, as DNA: TGTGCCAGCAGTCTAAGGGGCTCCGGCTATGGCTACACCTTC. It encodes CASSLRGSGYGYTF.

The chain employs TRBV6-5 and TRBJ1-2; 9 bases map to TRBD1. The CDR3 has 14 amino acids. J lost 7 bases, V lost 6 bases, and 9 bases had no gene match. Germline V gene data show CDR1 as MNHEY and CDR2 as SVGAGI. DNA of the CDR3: TGTGCCAGCAGGGATACAGGGGGCGAAGGTGGCTACACCTTC. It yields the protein CASRDTGGEGGYTF.

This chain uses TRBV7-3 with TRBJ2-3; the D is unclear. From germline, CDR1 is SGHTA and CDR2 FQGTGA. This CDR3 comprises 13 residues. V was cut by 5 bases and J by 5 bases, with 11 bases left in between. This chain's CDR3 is CASSQNDIDTQYF. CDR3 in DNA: TGTGCCAGCAGCCAGAACGATATAGATACGCAGTATTTT.

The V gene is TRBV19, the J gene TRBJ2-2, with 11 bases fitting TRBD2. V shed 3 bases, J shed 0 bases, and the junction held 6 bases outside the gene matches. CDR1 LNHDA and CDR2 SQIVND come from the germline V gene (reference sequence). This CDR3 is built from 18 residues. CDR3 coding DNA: TGTGCCAGTAGTATTGGGTTAGCGGGAGGGCCGAACACCGGGGAGCTGTTTTTT. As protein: CASSIGLAGGPNTGELFF. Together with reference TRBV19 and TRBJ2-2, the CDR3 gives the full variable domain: DGGITQSPKYLFRKEGQNVTLSCEQNLNHDAMYWYRQDPGQGLRLIYYSQIVNDFQKGDIAEGYSVSREKKESFPLTVTSAQKNPTAFYLCASSIGLAGGPNTGELFFGEGSRLTVL.

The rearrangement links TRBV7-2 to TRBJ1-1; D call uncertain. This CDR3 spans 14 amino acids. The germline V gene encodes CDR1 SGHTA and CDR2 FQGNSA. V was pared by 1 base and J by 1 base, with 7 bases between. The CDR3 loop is CASSLVSGNTEAFF. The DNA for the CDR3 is TGTGCCAGCAGCTTAGTCTCAGGGAACACTGAAGCTTTCTTT. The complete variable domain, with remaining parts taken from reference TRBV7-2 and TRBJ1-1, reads GAGVSQSPSNKVTEKGKDVELRCDPISGHTALYWYRQSLGQGLEFLIYFQGNSAPDKSGLPSDRFSAERTGGSVSTLTIQRTQQEDSAVYLCASSLVSGNTEAFFGQGTRLTVV.

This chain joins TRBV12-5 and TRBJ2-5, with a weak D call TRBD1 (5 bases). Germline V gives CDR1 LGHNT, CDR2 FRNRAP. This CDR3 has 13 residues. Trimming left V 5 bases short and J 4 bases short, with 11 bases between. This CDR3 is CASGGATRETQYF. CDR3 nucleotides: TGTGCTAGTGGTGGGGCCACCCGAGAGACCCAGTACTTC. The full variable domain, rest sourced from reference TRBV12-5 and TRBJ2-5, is DARVTQTPRHKVTEMGQEVTMRCQPILGHNTVFWYRQTMMQGLELLAYFRNRAPLDDSGMPKDRFSAEMPDATLATLKIQPSEPRDSAVYFCASGGATRETQYFGPGTRLLVL.

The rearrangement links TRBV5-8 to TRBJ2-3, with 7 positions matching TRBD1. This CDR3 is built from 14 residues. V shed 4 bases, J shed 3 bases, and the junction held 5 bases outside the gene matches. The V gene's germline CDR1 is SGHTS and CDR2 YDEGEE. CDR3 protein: CASSPRQGTDTQYF. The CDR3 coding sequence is TGTGCCAGCAGCCCGCGACAGGGTACAGATACGCAGTATTTT.